Listed here are 20 T cell receptor beta chains from one sample, sequenced in a study of blood T cell repertoires in COVID-19. The assay was immunoSEQ multiplex PCR, and TCRdb's table has in-frame clones only and misses some. The data contain 150,000 to 200,000 clones, roughly nine tenths of them seen just once; the ten biggest clones take up about 1.9%. The specimen was peripheral blood. The receptors stem from a man aged 18 to 30 who had recovered from COVID-19.

This chain links TRBV2 with TRBJ2-1; 8 bases fit TRBD1. J was trimmed by 5 bases and V by 7 bases; bases with no gene match: 10. The germline V gene encodes CDR1 SNHLY and CDR2 FYNNEI. The length of the CDR3 is 15 residues. The CDR3 coding sequence is TGTGCCAGCACCCCTCCAGGGGGCGCGAACAATGAGCAGTTCTTC. It yields the protein CASTPPGGANNEQFF.

The chain employs TRBV10-3 and TRBJ1-1, with unresolved D. Trimming pared 5 bases from V and 4 bases from J, leaving 8 bases between. CDR1 ENHRY and CDR2 SYGVKD come from the germline V gene. This CDR3 is built from 12 residues. The CDR3 nucleotides are TGTGCCATCAGTAGGAGGAGCACTGAAGCTTTCTTT. Its translation: CAISRRSTEAFF.

CDR3 sequence reads: CASSLQGGLAGISYEQYF. The CDR3 DNA sequence: TGTGCCAGCAGTTTACAAGGGGGACTAGCGGGAATCTCCTACGAGCAGTACTTC. The chain uses TRBV28 and TRBJ2-7, with 13 bases matching TRBD2. The CDR3 length is 18 residues. The V and J ends lost 2 bases and 0 bases, in that order; junction bases with no gene match: 7. The germline gives CDR1 MDHEN, CDR2 SYDVKM.

The chain recombines TRBV6-5 with TRBJ2-1; 8 bases map to TRBD1. V dropped 0 bases and J dropped 8; count of bases not matched to a gene: 6. The CDR3 consists of 15 residues. Germline V gives CDR1 MNHEY, CDR2 SVGAGI. Written as DNA, the CDR3 is TGTGCCAGCAGTTACTCTTCAGGGGGCGAGGATGAGCAGTTCTTC. Its translation: CASSYSSGGEDEQFF.

The chain employs TRBV10-3 and TRBJ1-1, with 9 bases matching TRBD1. In germline, CDR1 is ENHRY, CDR2 SYGVKD. This CDR3 region has 13 residues. The trim removed 8 bases at V and 7 bases at J, leaving 8 bases unmatched. The chain's CDR3 is CAIGPLTGGEAFF. The CDR3 region has the DNA TGTGCCATCGGCCCCTTGACAGGGGGTGAAGCTTTCTTT.

This sequence joins TRBV28 and TRBJ2-5, with TRBD2 matching 7 bases. The V gene's germline CDR1 is MDHEN and CDR2 SYDVKM. V shed 6 bases, J shed 2 bases, and the junction held 12 bases outside the gene matches. This CDR3 contains 16 residues. CDR3: CASSHGLGAGQETQYF. The CDR3 region has the DNA TGTGCCAGCAGCCACGGACTAGGAGCGGGACAAGAGACCCAGTACTTC.

This chain connects TRBV4-3 to TRBJ2-1, with TRBD1 matching 8 bases. The germline CDR1 and CDR2 sequences are LGHNA and YSLEER. V lost 0 bases and J lost 6; bases outside the gene matches: 10. This CDR3 has 17 amino acids. The CDR3 sequence is CASSQDGGQGARNEQFF. CDR3 sequence (DNA): TGCGCCAGCAGCCAAGATGGCGGGCAGGGGGCTCGCAATGAGCAGTTCTTC.

The rearrangement joins TRBV7-9 to TRBJ2-7, with TRBD2 matching 10 bases. CDR3 length equals 14 residues. The J segment lost 2 bases and the V segment lost 5 bases, leaving 3 bases of the junction unmatched. Germline CDR1 is SEHNR and CDR2 is FQNEAQ (reference sequence). CDR3 in DNA: TGTGCCAGCAGCACTAGCGGGACAGCCTACGAGCAGTACTTC. This encodes CASSTSGTAYEQYF.

V is TRBV4-3 and J is TRBJ2-3, with 7 bases identical to TRBD2. Germline CDR1 LGHNA, CDR2 YSLEER. The CDR3 extends over 16 amino acids. After removal of 0 bases from V and 1 base from J, the junction contained 4 bases not matched to a gene. The CDR3: CASSQEVRGGTDTQYF. The CDR3 DNA is TGCGCCAGCAGCCAAGAGGTCCGGGGGGGCACAGATACGCAGTATTTT.

In DNA, the CDR3 is TGCGCCAGCAGCCGATCACCCCAGGGGGGCTACAATGAGCAGTTCTTC. This sequence encodes CASSRSPQGGYNEQFF. This sequence joins TRBV5-1 and TRBJ2-1; a possible D gene is TRBD1 (7 bases). V was pared by 4 bases and J by 3 bases, with 17 bases between. The V gene's germline CDR1 is SGHRS and CDR2 YFSETQ. The CDR3 runs to 16 residues.

This clone appeared a single time. The chain has TRBV28 and TRBJ2-7; maybe TRBD2 (6 bases). The CDR3 runs 14 residues. Germline assignment: CDR1 MDHEN and CDR2 SYDVKM. V was clipped by 5 bases and J by 8 bases, with 19 bases between them. The CDR3 protein is CASSAGLPGEKQYF. The CDR3 nucleotides read TGTGCCAGCAGTGCGGGACTCCCTGGGGAAAAGCAGTACTTC.

V is TRBV6-2 or TRBV6-3 and J is TRBJ1-5; 11 bases are shared with TRBD1. CDR3 length: 15 amino acids. V was clipped by 4 bases and J by 5 bases; unmatched bases: 4. Germline V gene data show CDR1 as MNHEY and CDR2 as SVGEGT. The CDR3 sequence is CASSSDRGLYQPQHF. CDR3 DNA sequence: TGTGCCAGCAGTTCGGACAGGGGGCTTTATCAGCCCCAGCATTTT.

The CDR3 sequence: CASSQEAVGWEQYF. CDR3 sequence (DNA): TGTGCCAGCAGCCAGGAGGCGGTCGGTTGGGAGCAGTACTTC. The chain couples TRBV13 to TRBJ2-7; D perhaps matches TRBD2 (5 bases). V lost 5 bases, J lost 7 bases, and 18 bases lay in between. The CDR3 consists of 14 residues. Germline values: CDR1 PRHDT, CDR2 FYEKMQ (reference sequence).

CDR3 region: CASSLALDENEQFF. The CDR3 coding sequence is TGTGCCAGCAGCTTAGCCCTAGACGAGAATGAGCAGTTCTTC. V gene TRBV7-2 combines with J gene TRBJ2-1; unclear D gene. There are 14 residues in the CDR3. The V gene lost 0 bases and the J gene lost 7 bases, with 10 bases spanning the gap. Per the germline V gene, CDR1 is SGHTA and CDR2 is FQGNSA.

As to this clone: This same CDR3 is encoded by further DNA sequences in the sample. The V and J genes are TRBV2 and TRBJ2-1, with 7 bases aligning to TRBD2. The CDR3 runs 14 residues. The germline V gene has CDR1 SNHLY and CDR2 FYNNEI. V was pared by 3 bases and J by 2 bases, with 1 base of the junction left unmatched. CDR3 sequence reads: CASSEGLPYNEQFF. CDR3 nucleotides: TGTGCCAGCAGTGAGGGACTACCCTACAATGAGCAGTTCTTC.

The chain links TRBV20-1 to TRBJ1-2; the D gene is possibly TRBD1 (5 bases). CDR3 size: 11 residues. Trimming left V 7 bases short and J 8 bases short, with 14 bases between. CDR1 and CDR2 from the germline V gene are DFQATT and SNEGSKA (reference sequence). CDR3 sequence (DNA): TGCAGTGGGGCGGGGGGTGGGGGCTACACCTTC. Translated: CSGAGGGGYTF.

J is TRBJ1-1 and V is TRBV10-3, with TRBD1 matching 7 bases. This CDR3 has 13 amino acids. Trimming took 2 bases from V and 7 from J; bases not matched to a gene: 4. From germline, CDR1 is ENHRY and CDR2 SYGVKD. As DNA, the CDR3 is TGTGCCATCAGTGAGAGGGACAGAAATGAAGCTTTCTTT. Protein sequence: CAISERDRNEAFF.

This sequence joins TRBV2 and TRBJ1-1; D is unclear. V was shortened by 5 bases and J by 1 base, with 5 bases between the two germline ends. The CDR3 sequence is 12 residues long. The germline V gene has CDR1 SNHLY and CDR2 FYNNEI. CDR3 DNA sequence: TGTGCCAGCAGTCACAGGAACACTGAAGCTTTCTTT. Residues: CASSHRNTEAFF.

The J gene is TRBJ1-1, the V gene TRBV6-5; D gene ambiguous. The V and J ends lost 10 bases and 3 bases respectively, with 15 bases between them. The germline V gene has CDR1 MNHEY and CDR2 SVGAGI. The CDR3 has 13 residues. The CDR3 coding sequence is TGTGCCATCATCAGCGGCGGACACACTGAAGCTTTCTTT. It specifies CAIISGGHTEAFF.

This sequence joins TRBV18 and TRBJ2-5, with D perhaps TRBD2 (6 bases). This CDR3 region has 14 residues. The V gene lost 1 base and the J gene lost 3 bases, with 9 bases spanning the gap. Germline CDR1 KGHSH, CDR2 LQKENI. The CDR3 coding sequence is TGTGCCAGCTCACCACTAGGAGGGGAAGAGACCCAGTACTTC. This codes for CASSPLGGEETQYF.